These 31 T cell receptor beta chains were all obtained from the same sample, sequenced in a study of cytomegalovirus exposure and HLA in healthy donors. Produced via immunoSEQ multiplex PCR; TCRdb's table is partial and in-frame only. The sample includes around 220,000 clones, roughly 88% of them seen just once. The sample consisted of PBMCs. These receptors originate from a woman aged 30 to 39 in good health and CMV-seropositive.

This sequence joins TRBV7-9 and TRBJ1-4, with TRBD1 identical over 8 bases. Germline V gives CDR1 SEHNR, CDR2 FQNEAQ (reference sequence). The CDR3 spans 15 residues. J lost 7 bases, V lost 4 bases, and 8 bases had no gene match. The CDR3 spells CASSSPGTGSEKLFF. DNA for the CDR3: TGTGCCAGCAGCTCTCCTGGGACAGGTTCTGAAAAACTGTTTTTT.

V and J are TRBV2 and TRBJ1-4; D is unclear. The V end lost 1 base, the J end lost 0 bases, and 9 bases lay between the germline ends. This CDR3 has 16 amino acids. Germline-derived CDR1 and CDR2 are SNHLY and FYNNEI. The CDR3 loop is CASSEGTETTNEKLFF. The CDR3 bases are TGTGCCAGCAGTGAAGGGACGGAGACAACTAATGAAAAACTGTTTTTT.

The V gene is TRBV15, the J gene TRBJ2-1; 9 bases align to TRBD2. CDR3 size: 15 residues. The V and J ends lost 4 bases and 5 bases, in that order; junction bases with no gene match: 6. The germline gives CDR1 LNHNV, CDR2 YYDKDF (reference sequence). CDR3 coding DNA: TGTGCCACCAGCACTGGGACTAGCTTGCACAATGAGCAGTTCTTC. Translating it yields CATSTGTSLHNEQFF.

V usage is TRBV11-2 and J usage is TRBJ1-1; D gene ambiguous. V lost 8 bases and J lost 1, with 8 bases in between. CDR3 size: 12 residues. Germline V lookup: CDR1 SGHAT, CDR2 FQNNGV. CDR3 loop: CASSQANTEAFF. The CDR3 DNA is TGTGCCAGCTCGCAAGCGAACACTGAAGCTTTCTTT.

The chain employs TRBV10-1 and TRBJ2-7; TRBD2 matches at 7 bases. The junction had 2 bases not matched to a gene; V was cut back by 2 bases and J by 1 base. This CDR3 spans 14 amino acids. Germline V CDR1 and CDR2: WNHNN, SYGVQD (reference sequence). CDR3 coding DNA: TGCGCCAGCAGTGAGGGCGGGGGATCCTACGAGCAGTACTTC. This translates into CASSEGGGSYEQYF.

This clone was counted a few times. V is TRBV6-1 and J is TRBJ2-7; 8 positions agree with TRBD2. Germline loops: CDR1 MNHNS, CDR2 SASEGT. This CDR3 has 15 amino acids. Trimming took 7 bases from V and 2 from J; bases not matched to a gene: 10. CDR3 bases: TGTGCCAGCATATTGGAGGCTAGCGGGCCCTACGAGCAGTACTTC. This codes for CASILEASGPYEQYF.

The genes are TRBV7-2 and TRBJ2-7; possible D gene TRBD1, 5 bases. This CDR3 has 16 residues. From germline, CDR1 is SGHTA and CDR2 FQGNSA. V gave up 0 bases and J gave up 0 bases, with 12 bases separating them. The CDR3 bases are TGTGCCAGCAGCTTAGCGGCAGGGCCTAGCTCCTACGAGCAGTACTTC. Protein sequence: CASSLAAGPSSYEQYF.

This rearrangement joins TRBV25-1 to TRBJ2-3, with 12 bases matching TRBD2. Germline V lookup: CDR1 MGHDK, CDR2 SYGVNS. The V segment lost 1 base and the J segment 8 bases; nucleotides outside the gene matches: 7. This CDR3 has 16 amino acids. In DNA, the CDR3 is TGTGCCAGCAGTGAATTCACGACTAGCGGGAGAGGTACGCAGTATTTT. This translates into CASSEFTTSGRGTQYF.

Remarks on this clone: Different DNA sequences within this sample yield the same CDR3. The DNA for the CDR3 is TGTGCCAGCAGTGATGGCCTCCGGAGTGGCTACACCTTC. Translated: CASSDGLRSGYTF. The chain combines TRBV2 with TRBJ1-2; D unclear. V was clipped by 3 bases and J by 7 bases, with 12 bases between them. The CDR3 covers 13 residues. The germline V gene encodes CDR1 SNHLY and CDR2 FYNNEI.

The rearrangement links TRBV2 to TRBJ2-7, with 7 bases aligning to TRBD2. Germline CDR1 reads SNHLY; CDR2 reads FYNNEI. The V and J ends lost 4 bases and 6 bases, in that order; junction bases with no gene match: 9. This CDR3 has 14 residues. As DNA, the CDR3 is TGTGCCAGCAGTGTAGAGAGACTAGCAGGCGAGCAGTACTTC. Protein sequence: CASSVERLAGEQYF.

This chain joins TRBV28 and TRBJ2-7, with D unresolved. V lost 3 bases, J lost 0 bases, and 15 bases lay in between. CDR1 MDHEN and CDR2 SYDVKM come from the germline V gene. CDR3 size: 16 residues. The CDR3 sequence is CASSFADRASSYEQYF. The CDR3 DNA reads as TGTGCCAGCAGTTTCGCTGACCGGGCCAGCTCCTACGAGCAGTACTTC.

This clone was observed a few times. The CDR3 nucleotides read TGTGCCAGCACCATGCTCGGGGCTAACTATGGCTACACCTTC. The encoded protein is CASTMLGANYGYTF. The chain is built from TRBV7-9 and TRBJ1-2; D is uncertain. The CDR3 loop spans 14 amino acids. V lost 7 bases and J 0 bases, leaving 12 bases between the germline ends. Germline CDR1 reads SEHNR; CDR2 reads FQNEAQ (reference sequence).

The chain joins TRBV7-3 to TRBJ1-2; tentatively, D is TRBD1 (5 bases). The CDR3 has 15 amino acids. CDR1 SGHTA and CDR2 FQGTGA come from the germline V gene. With 2 bases removed from V and 1 base from J, the gap between germline ends came to 11 bases. CDR3 residues: CASSLRDLFNYGYTF. The CDR3 bases are TGTGCCAGCAGCTTACGGGACCTCTTTAACTATGGCTACACCTTC.

The chain uses TRBV19 and TRBJ1-1; possibly TRBD1 for D (6 bases). Trimming removed 4 bases at V and 1 base at J, with 19 bases between. Germline CDR1 reads LNHDA; CDR2 reads SQIVND (reference sequence). The CDR3 contains 17 residues. The CDR3 loop is CASSSRFVQGRNTEAFF. DNA for the CDR3: TGTGCCAGTAGTAGCCGATTCGTCCAGGGGAGGAACACTGAAGCTTTCTTT.

The CDR3 here is CSAIYDYEQYF. In DNA, the CDR3 is TGCAGTGCTATTTACGATTACGAGCAGTACTTC. This rearrangement joins TRBV20-1 to TRBJ2-7; D unresolved. CDR1 is DFQATT and CDR2 is SNEGSKA in the germline V gene (reference sequence). This CDR3 is built from 11 residues. V dropped 4 bases and J dropped 4 bases, with 8 bases sitting between them.

The chain is built from TRBV2 and TRBJ2-2; 9 bases agree with TRBD2. CDR1 and CDR2 (germline): SNHLY, FYNNEI. The CDR3 consists of 15 residues. V lost 6 bases, J lost 7 bases, and 9 bases stayed unmatched. The CDR3 here is CASRRGLALNGELFF. The CDR3 region has the DNA TGTGCCAGCAGAAGGGGACTAGCTTTGAACGGGGAGCTGTTTTTT. Variable domain in full (rest from reference TRBV2 and TRBJ2-2): EPEVTQTPSHQVTQMGQEVILRCVPISNHLYFYWYRQILGQKVEFLVSFYNNEISEKSEIFDDQFSVERPDGSNFTLKIRSTKLEDSAMYFCASRRGLALNGELFFGEGSRLTVL.

V is TRBV10-3 and J is TRBJ1-2; D gene unclear. V lost 0 bases and J lost 2, with 7 bases in between. This CDR3 is 14 amino acids long. CDR1 and CDR2 from the germline V gene are ENHRY and SYGVKD. The CDR3 here is CAISESPGNYGYTF. The CDR3 region has the DNA TGTGCCATCAGTGAGTCGCCAGGAAACTATGGCTACACCTTC.

The chain uses TRBV10-3 and TRBJ1-2; D is unclear. V was trimmed by 3 bases and J by 4 bases, leaving 9 bases between them. CDR1 and CDR2 (germline): ENHRY, SYGVKD. The CDR3 runs 13 residues. The CDR3 sequence is CAISEGSPYGYTF. CDR3 DNA sequence: TGTGCCATCAGTGAAGGCTCCCCCTATGGCTACACCTTC.

The V gene is TRBV15, the J gene TRBJ2-3; D is unclear. V lost 1 base and J 0 bases, leaving 2 bases between the germline ends. CDR3 length equals 13 residues. Germline CDR1 reads LNHNV; CDR2 reads YYDKDF (reference sequence). CDR3 DNA sequence: TGTGCCACCAGCAGAGTTAGCACAGATACGCAGTATTTT. Amino acid sequence: CATSRVSTDTQYF.

This clone was recorded a few times. This chain uses TRBV29-1 with TRBJ1-1; 9 nucleotides line up with TRBD1. Germline loops: CDR1 SQVTM, CDR2 ANQGSEA. V lost 4 bases to trimming and J lost 5 bases; unmatched junction nucleotides: 5. This CDR3 spans 13 amino acids. The CDR3 DNA is TGCAGCGTTGGGGACAGGGAGAAGACTGAAGCTTTCTTT. Amino acids: CSVGDREKTEAFF.

The chain has TRBV7-6 and TRBJ2-1; 7 bases agree with TRBD1. J gave up 8 bases and V 5 bases, and 15 bases lay outside the gene matches. The germline V gene encodes CDR1 SGHVS and CDR2 FNYEAQ. There are 16 residues in the CDR3. CDR3 protein: CASSLGYRTGLDEQFF. The DNA for the CDR3 is TGTGCCAGCAGCCTAGGATATAGGACAGGCCTGGATGAGCAGTTCTTC.

V is TRBV10-1 and J is TRBJ1-1; TRBD1 matches at 8 bases. Trimming removed 3 bases from V and 6 bases from J; junction bases left unmatched: 9. CDR3 length: 15 residues. CDR1 is WNHNN, CDR2 SYGVQD, per germline (reference sequence). CDR3 bases: TGCGCCAGCAGTGACCACGGACAGGGAACGGCTGAAGCTTTCTTT. This sequence encodes CASSDHGQGTAEAFF.

This clone was counted once. V gene TRBV10-3 combines with J gene TRBJ1-2; 7 nucleotides match TRBD1. The V gene end was trimmed by 4 bases and the J gene end by 4 bases; junction bases not matched to a gene: 6. Germline CDR1 reads ENHRY; CDR2 reads SYGVKD. The CDR3 is 14 residues long. CDR3 in DNA: TGTGCCATCAGTGGCCAGGGGGATCGCTATGGCTACACCTTC. The encoded protein is CAISGQGDRYGYTF.

The V gene is TRBV6-5, the J gene TRBJ2-7, with D unclear. The CDR3 covers 13 residues. Germline CDR1 MNHEY, CDR2 SVGAGI. V was shortened by 0 bases and J by 5 bases, with 8 bases between the two germline ends. The CDR3 coding sequence is TGTGCCAGCAGTTACTCTCTCGCAAACGAGCAGTACTTC. Residues: CASSYSLANEQYF.

The chain carries TRBV5-4 and TRBJ2-1, with TRBD2 matching over 10 bases. The junction had 4 bases not matched to a gene; V was cut back by 3 bases and J by 4 bases. The length of the CDR3 is 15 residues. CDR1 is SGHNT and CDR2 is YYREEE in the germline V gene (reference sequence). This CDR3 reads CASSYQLAGYNEQFF. The DNA for the CDR3 is TGTGCCAGCAGCTACCAACTAGCGGGGTACAATGAGCAGTTCTTC.

This clone came up many times. This chain uses TRBV19 with TRBJ2-7, with TRBD1 matching over 7 bases. Germline V gives CDR1 LNHDA, CDR2 SQIVND (reference sequence). Trimming at V came to 5 bases and at J to 0 bases, leaving 7 bases not matched to a gene. The CDR3 totals 15 residues. The CDR3 is CASSYTGESSYEQYF. CDR3 in DNA: TGTGCCAGTAGTTACACAGGGGAGAGCTCCTACGAGCAGTACTTC.

The chain is built from TRBV19 and TRBJ1-1; D may be TRBD1 (6 bases). Trimming removed 3 bases at V and 4 bases at J, with 12 bases between. The length of the CDR3 is 14 residues. Germline CDR1 reads LNHDA; CDR2 reads SQIVND (reference sequence). The CDR3 region has the DNA TGTGCCAGTAGTATTCAGGGGCGAGGCACTGAAGCTTTCTTT. Translation gives CASSIQGRGTEAFF.

The V gene is TRBV10-3, the J gene TRBJ1-3; TRBD1 agrees at 8 bases. J was trimmed by 4 bases and V by 11 bases; bases with no gene match: 7. CDR1 and CDR2 (germline): ENHRY, SYGVKD. This CDR3 comprises 13 residues. The CDR3 spells CAADRGGGNTIYF. As DNA, the CDR3 is TGTGCCGCCGACAGGGGAGGAGGAAACACCATATATTTT.

The chain has TRBV6-5 and TRBJ2-3; no reliable D call. The CDR3 spans 12 residues. In germline, CDR1 is MNHEY, CDR2 SVGAGI. V lost 5 bases and J lost 4, with 7 bases in between. Written as DNA, the CDR3 is TGTGCCAGCAGTCCCCGATCAGATACGCAGTATTTT. It specifies CASSPRSDTQYF.

This clone turned up a few times. The V and J genes are TRBV7-2 and TRBJ1-5; D might be TRBD1 (5 bases). CDR3 length: 15 amino acids. CDR1 and CDR2 (germline): SGHTA, FQGNSA. The V and J ends lost 5 bases and 3 bases respectively, with 14 bases between them. Written as DNA, the CDR3 is TGTGCCAGCAGCCTCCAGGGAGGGAACAATCAGCCCCAGCATTTT. It is translated as CASSLQGGNNQPQHF.

The chain combines TRBV19 with TRBJ1-1; the D gene is possibly TRBD1 (5 bases). The CDR3 runs 13 residues. V lost 4 bases, J lost 1 base, and 7 bases lay in between. Germline values: CDR1 LNHDA, CDR2 SQIVND (reference sequence). DNA of the CDR3: TGTGCCAGTAGTACGCAGGGGAACACTGAAGCTTTCTTT. It encodes CASSTQGNTEAFF.